This passage covers 5 T cell receptor beta chains from one sample sequenced in a study of Ad26.COV2.S vaccination and SARS-CoV-2 variants. Sequencing used immunoSEQ multiplex PCR; TCRdb keeps in-frame clones, though not all of them. The table has about 350,000 clones, approximately 81% seen once. Treatment denoted: roughly 19 received Ad26.COV2.S at low or high dose, single or two shots; about 5 received placebo; per-sample allocation not given. Sampling occurred on day 63 after the first vaccine or placebo injection. The sample consisted of peripheral blood, taken in a trial of Ad26.COV2.S vaccine versus placebo. The receptors shown here come from a person aged 18-65 years who received the Ad26.COV2.S COVID-19 vaccine or a placebo.

The chain combines TRBV14 with TRBJ1-1; D gene ambiguous. With 4 bases removed from V and 8 bases from J, the gap between germline ends came to 14 bases. Germline V lookup: CDR1 SGHDN, CDR2 FVKESK. The CDR3 length is 13 residues. The chain's CDR3 is CASSPYMTLEAFF. Here the CDR3 DNA reads TGTGCCAGCAGCCCATACATGACTTTGGAAGCTTTCTTT.

The chain carries TRBV25-1 and TRBJ2-1, with 7 bases identical to TRBD2. The germline V gene has CDR1 MGHDK and CDR2 SYGVNS. The CDR3 has 15 residues. V lost 5 bases to trimming and J lost 7 bases; unmatched junction nucleotides: 11. This chain's CDR3 is CASSRRTTSPNEQFF. DNA for the CDR3: TGTGCCAGCAGTAGAAGAACGACTAGCCCTAATGAGCAGTTCTTC.

The chain links TRBV9 to TRBJ2-7; D may be TRBD2 (6 bases). The CDR3 consists of 16 residues. Germline V gene lookup returns CDR1 SGDLS and CDR2 YYNGEE. Trimming took 0 bases from V and 2 from J, leaving 15 bases between them. In DNA form, the CDR3 reads TGTGCCAGCAGCGTAGCGGTAGGAGGGGTGACCTACGAGCAGTACTTC. Translation: CASSVAVGGVTYEQYF.

This chain connects TRBV7-2 to TRBJ2-7; unclear D gene. V was pared by 0 bases and J by 3 bases, with 12 bases between. Germline V lookup: CDR1 SGHTA, CDR2 FQGNSA. The CDR3 has 15 amino acids. CDR3 region: CASSLAPTNSYEQYF. For the CDR3, the DNA is TGTGCCAGCAGCTTAGCTCCAACTAACAGCTACGAGCAGTACTTC.

The rearrangement joins TRBV2 to TRBJ1-5, with D uncertain. V dropped 7 bases and J dropped 2 bases, with 9 bases sitting between them. Per the germline V gene, CDR1 is SNHLY and CDR2 is FYNNEI. The CDR3 spans 13 residues. The CDR3 bases are TGTGCCAGCATAGGCCAGCGCAATCAGCCCCAGCATTTT. Translation: CASIGQRNQPQHF.